Sequencing of this TCR beta chain was carried out in a study of siplizumab effects on memory and regulatory T cells. General study points: About 75-95% of proliferating CD4+ or CD8+ clones had no assignable naive or memory phenotype. The apparent diversity of naive T cells exceeded that of memory cells, and naive T cells seemed to make a major contribution to the alloresponse.

Data came from immunoSEQ multiplex PCR; TCRdb stores just in-frame clones and leaves some out. Of just under 20,000 clones listed, approximately 44% were seen once; the top ten hold 6% to 6.5%. The ends were cut back, 2 bases at V and 3 bases at J, with 5 bases in the middle. The CDR3 is made up of 14 amino acids. In germline, CDR1 is MNHEY, CDR2 SVGAGI. The mixed lymphocyte reaction cells were cocultured at 37°C for more than five days. This clone was found once. No antigen is known for it. The chain recombines TRBV6-5 with TRBJ1-6; D is unclear. This receptor was obtained from a human donor in good health; the cells came from an allogeneic mixed lymphocyte reaction. Some clones in this sample may be carry-over from other donors' samples. Material: CFSE-low (dividing) CD4+ T cells sorted from an allogeneic mixed lymphocyte reaction. CDR3 protein: CASSYRSYNSPLHF. The CDR3 coding sequence is TGTGCCAGCAGTTACCGGAGCTATAATTCACCCCTCCACTTT.